One and the same sample provided the 15 T cell receptor beta chains below, sequenced in a study of blood T cell repertoires in COVID-19. The protocol was immunoSEQ multiplex PCR, while the TCRdb copy is restricted to in-frame clones and leaves out a portion. The table lists hundreds of thousands of clones, 70% to 90% of them singletons. Sequencing was performed on peripheral blood. These receptors were collected from a woman aged 25 to 39 who had recovered from COVID-19.

This chain joins TRBV7-6 and TRBJ2-4; TRBD2 agrees at 8 bases. Germline V gene lookup returns CDR1 SGHVS and CDR2 FNYEAQ. CDR3 length: 16 amino acids. The V segment lost 2 bases and the J segment 2 bases; nucleotides outside the gene matches: 5. The CDR3 loop is CASSLSPGGSKNIQYF. CDR3 coding DNA: TGTGCCAGCAGCTTATCTCCGGGAGGGTCCAAAAACATTCAGTACTTC.

This chain uses TRBV6-5 with TRBJ2-2; a weak D match, TRBD2 (6 bases). V was cut by 6 bases and J by 0 bases, with 8 bases left in between. This CDR3 contains 14 residues. Per germline, CDR1 MNHEY and CDR2 SVGAGI. The CDR3 region is CASREGPNTGELFF. In DNA form, the CDR3 reads TGTGCCAGCAGGGAGGGGCCGAACACCGGGGAGCTGTTTTTT.

This chain uses TRBV3-1 (or the pseudogene TRBV3-2) with TRBJ1-1, with D possibly TRBD1 on 5 matching bases. The CDR3 consists of 14 residues. The germline V gene has CDR1 LGHDT and CDR2 YNNKEL (reference sequence). V lost 0 bases and J 7 bases, leaving 12 bases between the germline ends. DNA for the CDR3: TGTGCCAGCAGCCAAGATCTGAGGGGAGGTGAAGCTTTCTTT. Translating gives CASSQDLRGGEAFF.

V usage is TRBV19 and J usage is TRBJ2-6, with D maybe TRBD1 (6 bases). Germline V lookup: CDR1 LNHDA, CDR2 SQIVND (reference sequence). The CDR3 consists of 16 residues. The V and J ends lost 4 bases and 1 base respectively, with 11 bases between them. CDR3 nucleotides: TGTGCCAGTAGTACGCGACAGGTTTCTGGGGCCAACGTCCTGACTTTC. It specifies CASSTRQVSGANVLTF. The full variable domain, rest sourced from reference TRBV19 and TRBJ2-6, is DGGITQSPKYLFRKEGQNVTLSCEQNLNHDAMYWYRQDPGQGLRLIYYSQIVNDFQKGDIAEGYSVSREKKESFPLTVTSAQKNPTAFYLCASSTRQVSGANVLTFGAGSRLTVL.

The chain recombines TRBV2 with TRBJ2-6; TRBD1 matches 10 bases. This CDR3 has 18 amino acids. The germline V gene encodes CDR1 SNHLY and CDR2 FYNNEI. J gave up 6 bases and V 2 bases, and 10 bases lay outside the gene matches. The CDR3 nucleotides are TGTGCCAGCAGTGAATGGGACAGGGGTACTCTGGTGGCCAACGTCCTGACTTTC. Translating it yields CASSEWDRGTLVANVLTF. The full variable domain, with the rest looked up from reference TRBV2 and TRBJ2-6, is EPEVTQTPSHQVTQMGQEVILRCVPISNHLYFYWYRQILGQKVEFLVSFYNNEISEKSEIFDDQFSVERPDGSNFTLKIRSTKLEDSAMYFCASSEWDRGTLVANVLTFGAGSRLTVL.

The chain links TRBV7-9 to TRBJ1-3, with D unclear. Germline V gene lookup returns CDR1 SEHNR and CDR2 FQNEAQ (reference sequence). The CDR3 runs 14 residues. V was trimmed by 8 bases and J by 4 bases, leaving 15 bases between them. CDR3 amino acids: CASYLSTSGNTIYF. CDR3 bases: TGTGCCAGCTACTTAAGCACGTCCGGAAACACCATATATTTT.

This chain's CDR3 is CASSLLLGQETQYF. CDR3 DNA sequence: TGTGCCAGCAGCTTATTACTAGGACAAGAGACCCAGTACTTC. The rearrangement joins TRBV11-2 to TRBJ2-5; a weak D match, TRBD2 (5 bases). CDR1 and CDR2 from the germline V gene are SGHAT and FQNNGV. Trimming took 2 bases from V and 2 from J, leaving 9 bases between them. The CDR3 has 14 residues. The full variable domain, completed using reference TRBV11-2 and TRBJ2-5, is EAGVAQSPRYKIIEKRQSVAFWCNPISGHATLYWYQQILGQGPKLLIQFQNNGVVDDSQLPKDRFSAERLKGVDSTLKIQPAKLEDSAVYLCASSLLLGQETQYFGPGTRLLVL.

The chain carries TRBV5-8 and TRBJ1-2; 9 nucleotides align to TRBD1. The CDR3 has 14 amino acids. Unmatched junction bases numbered 10, after V lost 5 bases and J lost 8 bases. Germline lookup yields CDR1 SGHTS and CDR2 YDEGEE. CDR3 DNA: TGTGCCAGCAGTCCCGGGACAGGGAGGAGAGGCTACACCTTC. Residues: CASSPGTGRRGYTF.

The V gene is TRBV6-1, the J gene TRBJ2-1; 8 bases match TRBD1. Germline V gene lookup returns CDR1 MNHNS and CDR2 SASEGT. The CDR3 runs 15 residues. The junction had 7 bases not matched to a gene; V was cut back by 2 bases and J by 7 bases. The CDR3, as DNA: TGTGCCAGCAGTGAACCCCGGACAGGGAGAAATGAGCAGTTCTTC. Protein: CASSEPRTGRNEQFF.

The chain links TRBV7-9 to TRBJ2-1; no clear D gene. The CDR3 extends over 14 amino acids. Trimming cost V 1 base and J 2 bases, with 6 bases left between them. CDR1 is SEHNR, CDR2 FQNEAQ, per germline (reference sequence). CDR3 sequence (DNA): TGTGCCAGCAGCTTAGATGGGCCCTACAATGAGCAGTTCTTC. It is translated as CASSLDGPYNEQFF.

This sequence joins TRBV28 and TRBJ2-7; 9 bases line up with TRBD2. Germline V gene lookup returns CDR1 MDHEN and CDR2 SYDVKM. The CDR3 length is 15 residues. V shed 1 base and J 5 bases; nucleotides not matched to a gene: 6. The CDR3 here is CASSLFSGRSDEQYF. In DNA form, the CDR3 reads TGTGCCAGCAGTTTATTTAGCGGGAGAAGCGACGAGCAGTACTTC. Full variable domain (rest looked up from reference TRBV28 and TRBJ2-7): DVKVTQSSRYLVKRTGEKVFLECVQDMDHENMFWYRQDPGLGLRLIYFSYDVKMKEKGDIPEGYSVSREKKERFSLILESASTNQTSMYLCASSLFSGRSDEQYFGPGTRLTVT.

This clone was seen just once. This specimen includes other DNA sequences encoding the same CDR3. This chain joins TRBV5-1 and TRBJ2-7, with TRBD1 matching over 7 bases. After removal of 0 bases from V and 2 bases from J, the junction contained 2 bases not matched to a gene. The germline gives CDR1 SGHRS, CDR2 YFSETQ. The CDR3 is 14 amino acids. CDR3 nucleotide sequence: TGCGCCAGCAGCTTGGGGACAGGAGCCTACGAGCAGTACTTC. It specifies CASSLGTGAYEQYF.

This chain links TRBV14 with TRBJ1-1, with a tentative D call TRBD1 (5 bases). Germline assignment: CDR1 SGHDN and CDR2 FVKESK. This CDR3 contains 14 residues. V shed 4 bases and J shed 4 bases, with 13 bases lying between them. The CDR3 region is CASSPYRFGTEAFF. The CDR3 nucleotides are TGTGCCAGCAGCCCCTACAGGTTTGGCACTGAAGCTTTCTTT.

The chain joins TRBV2 to TRBJ2-7; TRBD2 matches 7 bases. CDR3 length: 18 amino acids. J gave up 0 bases and V 6 bases, and 17 bases lay outside the gene matches. From germline, CDR1 is SNHLY and CDR2 FYNNEI. The CDR3 sequence is CASSLGQLGLTSSYEQYF. The DNA of the CDR3 is TGTGCCAGCAGCCTCGGGCAGCTGGGACTAACCAGCTCCTACGAGCAGTACTTC.

The CDR3 region is CASSEQRTVNTGELFF. The CDR3 DNA reads TGCGCCAGCAGTGAACAGAGGACAGTAAATACCGGGGAGCTGTTTTTT. The gene calls are TRBV10-2 and TRBJ2-2; possible D gene TRBD1, 6 bases. Germline lookup yields CDR1 WSHSY and CDR2 SAAADI. Trimming left V 3 bases short and J 5 bases short, with 16 bases between. This CDR3 region has 16 residues.